These 18 T cell receptor beta chains came from one sample sequenced in a study of radiation and T cells in renal cell carcinoma. Produced via immunoSEQ multiplex PCR; TCRdb's table is partial and in-frame only. The profile shows approximately 150,000 clones, approximately 86% of them singletons. The time point was: blood 4 weeks post-SBRT, at nephrectomy. Treatment reported: 15 Gy SBRT to primary tumor, nephrectomy 4 weeks later. The sequenced sample was blood, obtained from a patient whose treatment included radiotherapy and nephrectomy. These receptors were obtained from a woman aged 45-60 years with renal cell carcinoma.

The gene calls are TRBV2 and TRBJ2-6, with no clear D. This CDR3 is 13 amino acids long. Germline lookup yields CDR1 SNHLY and CDR2 FYNNEI. V was clipped by 7 bases and J by 2 bases, with 6 bases between them. CDR3 sequence (DNA): TGTGCCAGCATGTCCGCTGGGGCCAACGTCCTGACTTTC. Translating gives CASMSAGANVLTF.

The J gene is TRBJ2-4, the V gene TRBV7-9; D gene ambiguous. V was clipped by 4 bases and J by 0 bases, with 7 bases between them. Per germline, CDR1 SEHNR and CDR2 FQNEAQ (reference sequence). The CDR3 contains 14 residues. The CDR3 loop is CASSSFLAKNIQYF. For the CDR3, the DNA is TGTGCCAGCAGCTCCTTTTTAGCCAAAAACATTCAGTACTTC.

In this sample, this clone turned up once. The rearrangement uses TRBV4-1 and TRBJ2-3; D perhaps matches TRBD2 (6 bases). V was clipped by 4 bases and J by 1 base, with 18 bases between them. In germline, CDR1 is MGHRA, CDR2 YSYEKL. This CDR3 is built from 17 residues. CDR3 region: CASSLTFGGSGTDTQYF. For the CDR3, the DNA is TGCGCCAGCAGCCTTACGTTTGGGGGGAGCGGCACAGATACGCAGTATTTT.

This clone was seen once. The chain joins TRBV2 to TRBJ2-7; D is ambiguous. V lost 6 bases and J 2 bases, leaving 14 bases between the germline ends. The CDR3 spans 14 residues. Germline V gene lookup returns CDR1 SNHLY and CDR2 FYNNEI. The CDR3 spells CASRPYRETYEQYF. The CDR3 DNA reads as TGTGCCAGCAGGCCTTACAGAGAGACCTACGAGCAGTACTTC.

V and J are TRBV7-2 and TRBJ2-2; no reliable D call. This CDR3 contains 17 residues. V was shortened by 4 bases and J by 0 bases, with 15 bases between the two germline ends. Germline values: CDR1 SGHTA, CDR2 FQGNSA. The CDR3 reads CASSSRSGTPNTGELFF. Here the CDR3 DNA reads TGTGCCAGCAGCTCAAGATCAGGAACACCGAACACCGGGGAGCTGTTTTTT.

This rearrangement joins TRBV27 to TRBJ1-1; D gene unclear. The germline gives CDR1 MNHEY, CDR2 SMNVEV (reference sequence). This CDR3 spans 13 amino acids. V gave up 6 bases and J gave up 1 base, with 9 bases separating them. The CDR3 DNA reads TGTGCCAGCAGACCAGTCGGGAACACTGAAGCTTTCTTT. Its protein is CASRPVGNTEAFF.

The gene calls are TRBV18 and TRBJ1-2, with D unresolved. Germline values: CDR1 KGHSH, CDR2 LQKENI. V lost 6 bases and J 2 bases, leaving 13 bases between the germline ends. The CDR3 extends over 14 amino acids. CDR3 sequence (DNA): TGTGCCAGCTCCAATAGGGAAGTGAACTATGGCTACACCTTC. Protein product: CASSNREVNYGYTF. The full variable domain, rest sourced from reference TRBV18 and TRBJ1-2, is NAGVMQNPRHLVRRRGQEARLRCSPMKGHSHVYWYRQLPEEGLKFMVYLQKENIIDESGMPKERFSAEFPKEGPSILRIQQVVRGDSAAYFCASSNREVNYGYTFGSGTRLTVV.

This chain links TRBV30 with TRBJ1-5; TRBD1 matches 7 bases. With V trimmed by 3 bases and J by 5 bases, 4 bases remained unmatched. This CDR3 spans 13 amino acids. The germline V gene encodes CDR1 GTSNPN and CDR2 SVGIG (reference sequence). CDR3 DNA sequence: TGTGCCTGGAGGTTAACAGGGGATCAGCCCCAGCATTTT. It encodes CAWRLTGDQPQHF.

The CDR3 loop reads CAAKGSYEQYF. CDR3 bases: TGTGCCGCAAAGGGGTCCTACGAGCAGTACTTC. V is TRBV28 and J is TRBJ2-7; TRBD1 might be the D (5 bases). There are 11 residues in the CDR3. Per the germline V gene, CDR1 is MDHEN and CDR2 is SYDVKM. Trimming took 11 bases from V and 1 from J, leaving 9 bases between them.

The chain couples TRBV7-2 to TRBJ1-5, with D uncertain. This CDR3 has 15 amino acids. The germline gives CDR1 SGHTA, CDR2 FQGNSA. V was cut by 5 bases and J by 5 bases, with 16 bases left in between. CDR3 DNA: TGTGCCAGCAGCCCTTATCGGGCCGAAGATCAGCCCCAGCATTTT. This translates into CASSPYRAEDQPQHF. The entire variable domain, with the rest obtained from reference TRBV7-2 and TRBJ1-5, is as follows: GAGVSQSPSNKVTEKGKDVELRCDPISGHTALYWYRQSLGQGLEFLIYFQGNSAPDKSGLPSDRFSAERTGGSVSTLTIQRTQQEDSAVYLCASSPYRAEDQPQHFGDGTRLSIL.

The chain couples TRBV7-2 to TRBJ1-6, with D unresolved. The ends were cut back, 2 bases at V and 7 bases at J, with 6 bases in the middle. Per germline, CDR1 SGHTA and CDR2 FQGNSA. The CDR3 totals 13 residues. The CDR3 spells CASSLQANSPLHF. The CDR3 DNA is TGTGCCAGCAGCTTACAGGCAAATTCACCCCTCCACTTT.

Of note for this clone: This same CDR3 is encoded by further DNA sequences in the sample. The genes are TRBV5-6 and TRBJ2-5; no reliable D call. V was cut by 2 bases and J by 3 bases, with 11 bases left in between. This CDR3 comprises 14 residues. The germline V gene has CDR1 SGHDT and CDR2 YYEEEE. The CDR3 bases are TGTGCCAGCAGCTTAGGTCAATGGAAAGAGACCCAGTACTTC. This sequence encodes CASSLGQWKETQYF.

The chain combines TRBV5-6 with TRBJ2-5, with TRBD2 matching over 8 bases. From germline, CDR1 is SGHDT and CDR2 YYEEEE. CDR3 length equals 15 residues. The J segment lost 1 base and the V segment lost 4 bases, leaving 6 bases of the junction unmatched. In nucleotides, the CDR3 is TGTGCCAGCAGCCGAATACTAGCGGCCCAAGAGACCCAGTACTTC. Encoded protein: CASSRILAAQETQYF.

The V call is TRBV5-8, the J call TRBJ1-1, with 8 bases identical to TRBD1. Losses at the gene ends were 4 bases for V and 3 bases for J; bases not matched to a gene: 11. This CDR3 contains 16 residues. Germline-derived CDR1 and CDR2 are SGHTS and YDEGEE. CDR3 in amino acids: CASSIGGQGEDTEAFF. In DNA form, the CDR3 reads TGTGCCAGCAGCATAGGAGGACAGGGTGAGGACACTGAAGCTTTCTTT.

The rearrangement joins TRBV5-5 to TRBJ1-5; a weak D match, TRBD1 (6 bases). Germline V gene lookup returns CDR1 SGHKS and CDR2 YYEKEE (reference sequence). The CDR3 extends over 15 amino acids. V dropped 2 bases and J dropped 6 bases, with 15 bases sitting between them. CDR3 residues: CASSFSRGVVQPQHF. CDR3 DNA: TGTGCCAGCAGCTTCTCCAGGGGAGTGGTTCAGCCCCAGCATTTT.

The chain joins TRBV5-1 to TRBJ2-5, with D tentatively TRBD1 (5 bases). The better agreement between TRBJ2-7 and the DNA end casts doubt on the J call. CDR1 and CDR2 from the germline V gene are SGHRS and YFSETQ. This CDR3 spans 12 amino acids. For the CDR3, the DNA is TGCGCCAGCAGCTCCCAGGGATACGAGCAGTACTTC. Translating it yields CASSSQGYEQYF.

The CDR3 sequence is CASGNLAGGGTDTQYF. CDR3 nucleotides: TGTGCCAGCGGAAACCTAGCGGGAGGCGGCACAGATACGCAGTATTTT. The chain uses TRBV2 and TRBJ2-3; TRBD2 matches 11 bases. The length of the CDR3 is 16 residues. V trimming: 8 bases; J trimming: 1 base; junction bases outside the gene matches: 8. The germline V gene has CDR1 SNHLY and CDR2 FYNNEI.

The chain combines TRBV7-2 with TRBJ2-7, with D unclear. V lost 1 base and J 5 bases, leaving 9 bases between the germline ends. Germline CDR1 reads SGHTA; CDR2 reads FQGNSA. The CDR3 is 13 amino acids. The CDR3 spells CASSLDGLDEQYF. The CDR3 nucleotides are TGTGCCAGCAGCTTAGATGGGTTAGACGAGCAGTACTTC. Looking up the rest from reference TRBV7-2 and TRBJ2-7 gives the full variable domain: GAGVSQSPSNKVTEKGKDVELRCDPISGHTALYWYRQSLGQGLEFLIYFQGNSAPDKSGLPSDRFSAERTGGSVSTLTIQRTQQEDSAVYLCASSLDGLDEQYFGPGTRLTVT.